The 10 T cell receptor beta chains reported below all come from one sample, sequenced in a study of regulatory T cells in long-lasting Graves disease. Time point described: newly diagnosed GD, antithyroid drugs for less than 3 months. RNA extracted from PBMCs served as the sequencing template. Combining iRepertoire HTBI primers with Arm-PCR of CDR3 regions, the authors built TCR beta libraries. One entry per CDR3 protein results from TCRdb running MiXCR on the multiplex PCR reads. The data show 500,000 to 700,000 distinct CDR3 sequences, about 15% seen once. These data were also reused for a study on T cells in Graves' hyperthyroidism and ophthalmopathy.

The source was peripheral blood mononuclear cells (PBMCs), collected at new diagnosis, from a patient treated with antithyroid drugs. All receptors derive from a woman in her 30s with Graves disease.

The chain carries TRBV24-1 and TRBJ2-2, with TRBD2 matching over 7 bases. CDR3 length: 15 amino acids. V was pared by 5 bases and J by 4 bases, with 6 bases of the junction left unmatched. Germline V CDR1 and CDR2: KGHDR, SFDVKD. CDR3 bases: TGTGCCACCAGTGGTGGGAGGGTGGGCACCGGGGAGCTGTTTTTT. It encodes CATSGGRVGTGELFF.

This sequence joins TRBV5-6 and TRBJ2-1, with TRBD1 matching 10 bases. The J call may be incorrect, as the DNA end agrees better with TRBJ2-5. The CDR3 has 16 residues. The germline gives CDR1 SGHDT, CDR2 YYEEEE. CDR3 region: CASSLAGTGVEETQYF. The CDR3 nucleotides are TGTGCCAGCAGCTTGGCCGGGACAGGGGTTGAGGAGACCCAGTACTTC.

This clonotype was recorded many times. The J gene is TRBJ2-7, the V gene TRBV6-1; D is unresolved. The CDR3 is 12 residues long. Deletions cut 6 bases from V and 5 bases from J, with 11 bases between. Germline V CDR1 and CDR2: MNHNS, SASEGT. The CDR3 protein is CASSRRIHEQYF. CDR3 DNA sequence: TGTGCCAGCAGCCGACGTATCCACGAGCAGTACTTC.

This sequence joins TRBV7-3 and TRBJ2-1, with 8 bases that match TRBD2. The CDR3 extends over 16 amino acids. V lost 4 bases and J lost 7; bases outside the gene matches: 12. Germline loops: CDR1 SGHTA, CDR2 FQGTGA. The CDR3 loop is CASSSEAGVVQNEQFF. CDR3 coding DNA: TGTGCCAGCAGCTCAGAAGCGGGAGTAGTGCAGAATGAGCAGTTCTTC.

The V and J genes are TRBV3-1 and TRBJ2-5; D unclear. This CDR3 has 13 amino acids. Trimming cost V 4 bases and J 3 bases, with 9 bases left between them. CDR1 is LGHDT and CDR2 is YNNKEL in the germline V gene (reference sequence). The CDR3 region is CASSPTQEETQYF. CDR3 DNA sequence: TGTGCCAGCAGCCCGACTCAAGAAGAGACCCAGTACTTC.

In its sample, this clonotype was seen many times. The rearrangement uses TRBV28 and TRBJ1-6; the D is unclear. CDR3 size: 17 residues. The V gene's germline CDR1 is MDHEN and CDR2 SYDVKM. V lost 4 bases, J lost 12 bases, and 25 bases lay in between. The CDR3 reads CASSSPRPIVTLIPLHF. The CDR3 nucleotides are TGTGCCAGCAGTTCGCCCAGGCCCATCGTTACTCTTATACCCCTCCACTTT.

At least ten counts were recorded for this clonotype. V and J are TRBV6-2 or TRBV6-3 and TRBJ2-5; 7 bases map to TRBD1. V was clipped by 6 bases and J by 5 bases; unmatched bases: 9. The CDR3 is made up of 14 amino acids. Germline V gene sequence: CDR1 MNHEY, CDR2 SVGEGT. The CDR3 is CASSKRGGAETQYF. CDR3 bases: TGTGCCAGCAGCAAGAGAGGGGGCGCGGAGACCCAGTACTTC.

This clonotype was detected many times. V usage is TRBV10-3 and J usage is TRBJ2-7, with TRBD1 identical over 7 bases. Germline values: CDR1 ENHRY, CDR2 SYGVKD. The CDR3 covers 16 residues. V shed 3 bases, J shed 4 bases, and the junction held 12 bases outside the gene matches. DNA of the CDR3: TGTGCCATCAGTGACCCTACCCCCAGGGGACAGTACGAGCAGTACTTC. It codes for CAISDPTPRGQYEQYF.

This clonotype was found a few times. A much larger clone lies a single base off, so this may be a read error. The rearrangement links TRBV2 to TRBJ2-1; no clear D. Germline CDR1 is SNHLY and CDR2 is FYNNEI. The CDR3 length is 12 residues. CDR3 loop: CASSLDQNEKFF. CDR3 coding DNA: TGTGCCAGCAGCCTAGACCAGAATGAGAAGTTCTTC.

This clonotype was observed once. The J gene is TRBJ1-1, the V gene TRBV18; D remains ambiguous. Germline assignment: CDR1 KGHSH and CDR2 LQKENI. The CDR3 is 14 residues long. V lost 0 bases to trimming and J lost 2 bases, with 7 bases between them. CDR3 loop: CASSPPIRNTEAFF. The CDR3 DNA follows: TGTGCCAGCTCACCACCGATTCGTAACACTGAAGCTTTCTTT.